Listed below are T cell receptor beta chains from one sample, sequenced in a study of CD8+ T cells in alopecia areata. Repertoires were generated with immunoSEQ multiplex PCR, while TCRdb's copy carries only in-frame clones and drops some. The sample gives some 120,000 clones, around 60% of which show up once; more than 5.5% is in the top ten. The sample in question was CD4+ T cells sorted from blood, obtained at week 4, from a patient treated with tofacitinib. The source of these receptors is a human donor with alopecia areata. CDR3s include the opening cysteine and the closing phenylalanine or tryptophan. A D gene is named only where the DNA matches it firmly. Clone size, where shown, is once, few, many, or a class for clones that have expanded.

d_call	clone_size	v_call	j_call	cdr3_aa	cdr3_nt
-	once	TRBV7-9	TRBJ2-7	CASSTDYSYEQYF	TGTGCCAGCTCAACAGACTACTCCTACGAGCAGTACTTC
TRBD1	-	TRBV7-9	TRBJ1-2	CASSLASGTGVKGYTF	TGTGCCAGCAGCTTAGCCTCCGGGACAGGGGTAAAGGGCTACACCTTC
-	-	TRBV27	TRBJ2-5	CASKTEETQYF	TGTGCCAGCAAGACCGAAGAGACCCAGTACTTC
TRBD1	few	TRBV29-1	TRBJ2-5	CSVGSGGETQYF	TGCAGCGTCGGATCAGGGGGCGAGACCCAGTACTTC
-	-	TRBV10-3	TRBJ2-5	CAISVAGQETQYF	TGTGCCATCAGTGTGGCAGGGCAGGAGACCCAGTACTTC
-	-	TRBV5-1	TRBJ1-1	CASSLEPFDTEAFF	TGCGCCAGCAGCTTGGAGCCATTCGACACTGAAGCTTTCTTT
-	few	TRBV4-1	TRBJ1-5	CASSQQIARNQPQHF	TGCGCCAGCAGCCAACAGATAGCCCGCAATCAGCCCCAGCATTTT
-	-	TRBV21-1	TRBJ2-3	CASSKGGDTQYF	TGTGCCAGCAGCAAAGGAGGAGATACGCAGTATTTT
-	once	TRBV15	TRBJ1-2	CATSRDQGKGGYTF	TGTGCCACCAGCAGAGATCAGGGGAAGGGTGGCTACACCTTC
-	medium-sized	TRBV2	TRBJ2-3	CASSEAGGSTDTQYF	TGTGCCAGCAGTGAAGCCGGGGGAAGCACAGATACGCAGTATTTT
-	-	TRBV30	TRBJ2-2	CAWSVPGTGELFF	TGTGCCTGGAGTGTTCCGGGTACCGGGGAGCTGTTTTTT
-	-	TRBV28	TRBJ2-5	CASSLGGGTYQETQYF	TGTGCCAGCAGTTTAGGCGGCGGGACCTACCAAGAGACCCAGTACTTC
-	-	TRBV30	TRBJ1-5	CAWTEDGNQPQHF	TGTGCCTGGACCGAGGACGGGAATCAGCCCCAGCATTTT
-	-	TRBV20-1	TRBJ2-6	CSASRGTRVTF	TGCAGTGCATCTAGGGGCACGAGGGTGACTTTC
-	-	TRBV15	TRBJ1-5	CATSRDVGAGAQPQHF	TGTGCCACCAGCAGAGATGTTGGGGCAGGGGCTCAGCCCCAGCATTTT
TRBD1	-	TRBV29-1	TRBJ2-5	CSVGQGVGETQYF	TGCAGCGTTGGACAGGGAGTCGGAGAGACCCAGTACTTC
-	-	TRBV27	TRBJ1-6	CASRLSPEGYNSPLHF	TGTGCCAGCAGACTATCCCCGGAGGGGTATAATTCACCCCTCCACTTT
TRBD1	-	TRBV7-2	TRBJ1-2	CASSTRQGPYGYTF	TGTGCCAGCAGCACCAGACAGGGGCCCTATGGCTACACCTTC